The next 15 T cell receptor beta chains were all read from a single sample in a study of T cell responses to AZD1222 COVID-19 vaccine. The protocol was immunoSEQ multiplex PCR, while the TCRdb copy is restricted to in-frame clones and leaves out a portion. Of 59,000 or so clones detected, 80% to 90% appear once; the ten largest clones hold about a tenth. Sequenced material: peripheral blood, taken on day 0 of AZD1222 vaccination. These receptors came from an adult in good health.

This clone has more than one count but fewer than ten. The chain couples TRBV6-5 to TRBJ1-6, with TRBD1 identical over 9 bases. V lost 6 bases and J lost 7; bases outside the gene matches: 7. CDR3 length: 15 residues. CDR1 and CDR2 from the germline V gene are MNHEY and SVGAGI. CDR3 sequence reads: CASRSGTGWNSPLHF. The CDR3 DNA reads as TGTGCCAGCAGATCCGGGACAGGGTGGAATTCACCCCTCCACTTT.

This clone appeared a single time. V usage is TRBV4-3 and J usage is TRBJ1-1, with D unclear. The CDR3 consists of 14 residues. The V gene lost 0 bases and the J gene lost 10 bases, with 15 bases spanning the gap. CDR1 is LGHNA and CDR2 is YSLEER in the germline V gene. The CDR3 DNA sequence: TGCGCCAGCAGCCAAGATCTTCTAGGGTTTGGAGCTTTCTTT. It specifies CASSQDLLGFGAFF.

This chain joins TRBV27 and TRBJ1-1; D perhaps matches TRBD1 (6 bases). CDR3 length equals 15 residues. Deletions cut 2 bases from V and 1 base from J, with 11 bases between. Germline V gives CDR1 MNHEY, CDR2 SMNVEV (reference sequence). The CDR3 DNA reads as TGTGCCAGCAGTTTAAACAGGGTAAGGAACACTGAAGCTTTCTTT. As protein: CASSLNRVRNTEAFF.

This clone was recorded a few times. J is TRBJ1-1 and V is TRBV12-3 or TRBV12-4, with D perhaps TRBD1 (5 bases). V gave up 3 bases and J gave up 10 bases, with 12 bases separating them. This CDR3 is built from 12 residues. CDR3 sequence reads: CASSLGGKRAFF. The CDR3 region has the DNA TGTGCCAGCAGTTTGGGGGGGAAACGAGCTTTCTTT.

The V gene is TRBV6-4, the J gene TRBJ2-2; perhaps TRBD1 as D (6 bases). CDR1 is MRHNA, CDR2 SNTAGT, per germline. This CDR3 has 13 residues. Trimming removed 9 bases at V and 3 bases at J, with 11 bases between. The CDR3 reads CARQGLDTGELFF. CDR3 coding DNA: TGTGCCAGACAGGGTTTGGACACCGGGGAGCTGTTTTTT.

This clone was seen just once. The gene calls are TRBV2 and TRBJ1-2; D is unresolved. This CDR3 has 12 residues. Per the germline V gene, CDR1 is SNHLY and CDR2 is FYNNEI. V dropped 8 bases and J dropped 3 bases, with 10 bases sitting between them. The CDR3 DNA sequence: TGTGCCAGCGGCACGGGAGACTATGGCTACACCTTC. Amino acid sequence: CASGTGDYGYTF.

V gene TRBV19 combines with J gene TRBJ2-1, with a possible D match to TRBD2 (6 bases). V lost 5 bases and J lost 10, with 24 bases in between. Looked up from germline, CDR1 is LNHDA and CDR2 is SQIVND (reference sequence). The CDR3 loop spans 16 amino acids. In nucleotides, the CDR3 is TGTGCCAGTAGTCCTCTCCGCTTGTCTAGCGTTCCCGAGCAGTTCTTC. It encodes CASSPLRLSSVPEQFF. Variable domain in full (rest from reference TRBV19 and TRBJ2-1): DGGITQSPKYLFRKEGQNVTLSCEQNLNHDAMYWYRQDPGQGLRLIYYSQIVNDFQKGDIAEGYSVSREKKESFPLTVTSAQKNPTAFYLCASSPLRLSSVPEQFFGPGTRLTVL.

The rearrangement joins TRBV7-2 to TRBJ1-1; a weak D match, TRBD1 (6 bases). V was clipped by 5 bases and J by 2 bases, with 9 bases between them. Germline assignment: CDR1 SGHTA and CDR2 FQGNSA. The CDR3 loop spans 13 amino acids. CDR3 protein: CASSLDRNTEAFF. The CDR3 nucleotides are TGTGCCAGCAGCCTGGACAGAAACACTGAAGCTTTCTTT.

V and J are TRBV2 and TRBJ1-5, with 7 bases aligning to TRBD1. From germline, CDR1 is SNHLY and CDR2 FYNNEI. The CDR3 runs 16 residues. With V trimmed by 5 bases and J by 0 bases, 7 bases remained unmatched. The CDR3 loop reads CASSSPGQYSNQPQHF. CDR3 sequence (DNA): TGTGCCAGCAGTTCTCCGGGACAGTATAGCAATCAGCCCCAGCATTTT.

The rearrangement links TRBV11-2 to TRBJ2-1; 9 bases match TRBD2. CDR3 size: 16 residues. Germline V CDR1 and CDR2: SGHAT, FQNNGV. The junction had 3 bases not matched to a gene; V was cut back by 1 base and J by 2 bases. Written as DNA, the CDR3 is TGTGCCAGCAGCTTAGCTGGCGGGAGGGCCTACAATGAGCAGTTCTTC. The encoded protein is CASSLAGGRAYNEQFF.

A few counts support this clone. The J gene is TRBJ1-4, the V gene TRBV5-5; D not resolved. CDR1 is SGHKS and CDR2 is YYEKEE in the germline V gene (reference sequence). The CDR3 is 14 amino acids. V lost 0 bases and J 5 bases, leaving 8 bases between the germline ends. CDR3 coding DNA: TGTGCCAGCAGCTTGGCCAATCTGAATGAAAAACTGTTTTTT. Protein product: CASSLANLNEKLFF.

The chain has TRBV5-6 and TRBJ2-7, with 11 bases that match TRBD1. Germline loops: CDR1 SGHDT, CDR2 YYEEEE. The CDR3 length is 16 residues. The J segment lost 2 bases and the V segment lost 4 bases, leaving 8 bases of the junction unmatched. The CDR3 DNA reads TGTGCCAGCAGCCCTCGGGGACAGGGGGGTCCCTACGAGCAGTACTTC. Its translation: CASSPRGQGGPYEQYF.

The chain employs TRBV7-3 and TRBJ1-1; no firm D call. Trimming pared 8 bases from V and 0 bases from J, leaving 10 bases between. Germline V gene sequence: CDR1 SGHTA, CDR2 FQGTGA. The CDR3 sequence is 13 residues long. The CDR3 loop reads CASALTMNTEAFF. CDR3 sequence (DNA): TGTGCCAGCGCCCTTACCATGAACACTGAAGCTTTCTTT.

CDR3 sequence (DNA): TGTGCCAGCAGCTCAGGGGTTTGGACTGAAGCTTTCTTT. As protein: CASSSGVWTEAFF. This chain connects TRBV7-2 to TRBJ1-1; D possibly corresponds to TRBD1 (6 bases). The V end lost 4 bases, the J end lost 5 bases, and 11 bases lay between the germline ends. This CDR3 has 13 amino acids. The V gene's germline CDR1 is SGHTA and CDR2 FQGNSA.

This chain uses TRBV19 with TRBJ1-5, with D unresolved. The V gene's germline CDR1 is LNHDA and CDR2 SQIVND (reference sequence). The CDR3 consists of 16 residues. The V end was cut by 0 bases, the J end by 0 bases, with 9 bases between. This CDR3 is CASSIDGRNSNQPQHF. DNA of the CDR3: TGTGCCAGTAGTATAGATGGACGGAATAGCAATCAGCCCCAGCATTTT.